One T cell receptor beta chain is described in this entry. The sample belongs to a study of blood T cell repertoires in COVID-19. Across the whole study: The analysed material was cDNA or gDNA that came from T cells, B-cell-depleted T cells, or PBMCs.

V lost 6 bases and J lost 9; bases outside the gene matches: 13. CDR1 and CDR2 (germline): MNHEY, SVGAGI. CDR3 size: 15 residues. TCRdb's copy holds only in-frame clones and misses some; the assay was immunoSEQ multiplex PCR. The profile shows a few hundred thousand clones, roughly 90% of them singletons. The clonotype was recovered from a woman aged 55 to 70 who had recovered from COVID-19. The genes are TRBV6-5 and TRBJ2-1; 8 positions agree with TRBD2. Sequencing input: PBMCs or T cells enriched from blood (not recorded which). The CDR3: CASSPGGGGRIEQFF. CDR3 nucleotides: TGTGCCAGCAGCCCGGGGGGCGGGGGGAGAATTGAGCAGTTCTTC.